The 6 T cell receptor beta chains listed next were all sequenced from one sample in a study of beta chain features in type 1 diabetes. Study observations and caveats: Type 1 diabetes patients showed a moderate but significant shortening of TCRB CDR3s in all four CD4+ subsets.

Expressed TCRB transcripts got sequenced, as all isolated RNA was reverse transcribed. The assay was immunoSEQ multiplex PCR, and TCRdb's table has in-frame clones only and misses some. The sample lists a few hundred thousand clones, approximately 15% occurring once. Antigens for these TCRs are unknown. Sequencing used naive CD4+ T cells from blood. These receptors were collected from a man aged 18-30 years with type 1 diabetes.

This clone occurred a few times. This rearrangement joins TRBV27 to TRBJ2-2; 7 bases are a match to TRBD1. In germline, CDR1 is MNHEY, CDR2 SMNVEV (reference sequence). J was trimmed by 2 bases and V by 6 bases; bases with no gene match: 6. The CDR3 is made up of 15 amino acids. The CDR3 DNA is TGTGCCAGCAGCAACAGGGGTCCTAACACCGGGGAGCTGTTTTTT. Amino acids: CASSNRGPNTGELFF.

This clone has just a few counts. This chain joins TRBV7-9 and TRBJ2-1, with a tentative D call TRBD2 (5 bases). Germline loops: CDR1 SEHNR, CDR2 FQNEAQ (reference sequence). Deletions cut 0 bases from V and 5 bases from J, with 5 bases between. This CDR3 comprises 13 residues. For the CDR3, the DNA is TGTGCCAGCAGCTTAGCGGGAGACAATGAGCAGTTCTTC. Its translation is CASSLAGDNEQFF.

This chain uses TRBV28 with TRBJ2-7; 9 bases are shared with TRBD1. Germline CDR1 reads MDHEN; CDR2 reads SYDVKM. The CDR3 is 15 amino acids. Losses at the gene ends were 5 bases for V and 3 bases for J; bases not matched to a gene: 8. In nucleotides, the CDR3 is TGTGCCAGCAGTGGAACCGGGACAGGGATCTACGAGCAGTACTTC. As protein: CASSGTGTGIYEQYF.

This clone came up a few times. The chain has TRBV25-1 and TRBJ2-5; D may be TRBD1 (7 bases). The CDR3 loop spans 15 amino acids. The ends were cut back, 3 bases at V and 5 bases at J, with 16 bases in the middle. CDR1 is MGHDK, CDR2 SYGVNS, per germline. The CDR3 is CASSDAGGGWETQYF. The DNA of the CDR3 is TGTGCCAGCAGTGATGCAGGGGGAGGTTGGGAGACCCAGTACTTC.

This clone was counted only a few times. The chain has TRBV28 and TRBJ1-2, with D uncertain. The germline V gene encodes CDR1 MDHEN and CDR2 SYDVKM. The CDR3 extends over 13 amino acids. Trimming took 10 bases from V and 4 from J, leaving 16 bases between them. The CDR3 here is CATRSGNAYGYTF. The CDR3 DNA sequence: TGTGCCACCCGTTCCGGGAATGCCTATGGCTACACCTTC.

This clone appeared a few times. The chain has TRBV5-1 and TRBJ1-6; D is unclear. CDR1 and CDR2 from the germline V gene are SGHRS and YFSETQ. V was shortened by 4 bases and J by 0 bases, with 11 bases between the two germline ends. This CDR3 contains 16 residues. The CDR3 bases are TGCGCCAGCAGCCTCGGGGAGAACTCCTATAATTCACCCCTCCACTTT. Protein sequence: CASSLGENSYNSPLHF.